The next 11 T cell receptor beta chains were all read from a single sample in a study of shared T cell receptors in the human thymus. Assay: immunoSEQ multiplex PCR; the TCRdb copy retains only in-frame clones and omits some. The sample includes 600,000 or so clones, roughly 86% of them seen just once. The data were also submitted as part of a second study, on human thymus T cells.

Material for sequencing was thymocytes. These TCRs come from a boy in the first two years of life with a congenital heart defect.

CDR3 sequence reads: CASSLTGERETQYF. The CDR3 bases are TGTGCCAGCAGCTTAACGGGGGAACGGGAGACCCAGTACTTC. The chain carries TRBV11-2 and TRBJ2-5; tentative D call: TRBD2 (6 bases). The germline V gene has CDR1 SGHAT and CDR2 FQNNGV. The CDR3 is 14 residues long. V lost 2 bases, J lost 5 bases, and 12 bases lay in between. The full variable domain, its missing parts supplied by reference TRBV11-2 and TRBJ2-5, is EAGVAQSPRYKIIEKRQSVAFWCNPISGHATLYWYQQILGQGPKLLIQFQNNGVVDDSQLPKDRFSAERLKGVDSTLKIQPAKLEDSAVYLCASSLTGERETQYFGPGTRLLVL.

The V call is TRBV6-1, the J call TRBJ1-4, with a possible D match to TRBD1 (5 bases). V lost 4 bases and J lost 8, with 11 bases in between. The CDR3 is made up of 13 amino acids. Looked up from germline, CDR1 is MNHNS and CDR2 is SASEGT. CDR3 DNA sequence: TGTGCCAGCAGTGGCAGGGAGGACGAAAAACTGTTTTTT. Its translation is CASSGREDEKLFF.

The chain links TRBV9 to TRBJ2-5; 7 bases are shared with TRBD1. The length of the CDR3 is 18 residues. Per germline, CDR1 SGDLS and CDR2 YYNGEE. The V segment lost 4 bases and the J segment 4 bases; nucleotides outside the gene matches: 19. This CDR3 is CASSPNPAPINRGETQYF. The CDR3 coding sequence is TGTGCCAGCAGCCCCAACCCCGCCCCCATAAACAGGGGAGAGACCCAGTACTTC.

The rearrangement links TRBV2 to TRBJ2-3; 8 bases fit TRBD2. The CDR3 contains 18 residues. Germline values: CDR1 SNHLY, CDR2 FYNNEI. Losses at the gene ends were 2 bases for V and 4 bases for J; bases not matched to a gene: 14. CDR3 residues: CASSEPSSASGLADTQYF. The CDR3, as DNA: TGTGCCAGCAGTGAACCCTCATCGGCTAGCGGGCTCGCAGATACGCAGTATTTT.

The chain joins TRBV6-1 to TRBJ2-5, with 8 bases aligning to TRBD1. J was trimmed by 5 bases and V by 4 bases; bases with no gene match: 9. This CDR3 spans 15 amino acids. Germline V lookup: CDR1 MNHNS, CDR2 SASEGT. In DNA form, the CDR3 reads TGTGCCAGCAGTGCAGGCGACAGGGGCGGGGAGACCCAGTACTTC. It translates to CASSAGDRGGETQYF.

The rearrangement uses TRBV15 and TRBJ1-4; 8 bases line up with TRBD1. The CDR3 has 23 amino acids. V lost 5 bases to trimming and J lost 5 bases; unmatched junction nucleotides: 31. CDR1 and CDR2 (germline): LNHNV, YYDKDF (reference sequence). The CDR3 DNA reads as TGTGCCACCAGCTACAGCGGGGACACCCACATAGGAGGACAGGGTGTAAAAAATGAAAAACTGTTTTTT. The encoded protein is CATSYSGDTHIGGQGVKNEKLFF.

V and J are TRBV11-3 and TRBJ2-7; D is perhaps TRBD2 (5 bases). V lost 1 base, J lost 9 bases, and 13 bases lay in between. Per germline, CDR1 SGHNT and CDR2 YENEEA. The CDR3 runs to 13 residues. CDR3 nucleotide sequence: TGTGCCAGCAGCTTAGGGCACGGACTCGGGCAGTACTTC. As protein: CASSLGHGLGQYF.

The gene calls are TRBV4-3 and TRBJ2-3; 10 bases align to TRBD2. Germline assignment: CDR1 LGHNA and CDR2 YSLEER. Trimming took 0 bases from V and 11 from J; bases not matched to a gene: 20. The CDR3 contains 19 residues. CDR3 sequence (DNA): TGCGCCAGCAGCCAAGAAGTCGAGCCGGGACTAGCGCCCCGGTGGGGGCAGTATTTT. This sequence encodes CASSQEVEPGLAPRWGQYF.

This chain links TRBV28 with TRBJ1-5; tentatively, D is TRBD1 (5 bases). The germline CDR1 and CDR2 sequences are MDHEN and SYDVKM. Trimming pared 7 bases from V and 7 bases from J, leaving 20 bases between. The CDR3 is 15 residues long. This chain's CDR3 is CASTTHRHAGQPQHF. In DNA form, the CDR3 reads TGTGCCAGCACTACCCACCGACACGCAGGGCAGCCCCAGCATTTT.

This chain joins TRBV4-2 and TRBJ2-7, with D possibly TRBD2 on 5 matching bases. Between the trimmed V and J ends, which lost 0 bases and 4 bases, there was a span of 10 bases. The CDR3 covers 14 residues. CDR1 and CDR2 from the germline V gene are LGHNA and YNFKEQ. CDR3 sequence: CASSQDNGVYEQYF. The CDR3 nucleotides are TGTGCCAGCAGCCAAGATAACGGGGTTTACGAGCAGTACTTC.

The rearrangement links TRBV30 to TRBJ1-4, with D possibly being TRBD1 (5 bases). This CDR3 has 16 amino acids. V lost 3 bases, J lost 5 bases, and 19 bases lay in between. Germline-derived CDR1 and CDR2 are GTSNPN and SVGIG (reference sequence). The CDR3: CAWRPKSGFRNEKLFF. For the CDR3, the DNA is TGTGCCTGGAGGCCGAAATCAGGGTTCCGGAATGAAAAACTGTTTTTT.